This entry is about one TCR beta chain. Antigen: not known. The sample comes from a study of somatic mutations in cytotoxic T cells in rheumatoid arthritis. In the study overall: Including V beta1+ cells that were sequenced for TCRB, some T-cell populations stained with V beta antibodies were flow-sorted at nearly 100% purity. Study observations and caveats: Within 8 of 65 patients, the single biggest CD8+ clone made up more than 20% of CD8+ cells.

Repertoires were generated with immunoSEQ multiplex PCR, while TCRdb's copy carries only in-frame clones and drops some. The repertoire has fewer than 30,000 clones, just under 75% of them found once; the top ten carry roughly a tenth. Among the healthy controls, all of them blood donors, the median age was 56 years (range about 21-75) and more than 45% were female. Using positive magnetic bead selection on an AutoMACS, CD4+ and CD8+ cells were isolated, after which their purity was checked by flow cytometry. Sequencing used CD8+ T cells sorted from blood. The clonotype was recovered from a woman aged 18-29 years in good health.

CDR3 in DNA: TGTGCCAGCAGTGAGGATTTTTCCTACAATGAGCAGTTCTTC. It encodes CASSEDFSYNEQFF. This chain joins TRBV27 and TRBJ2-1; D uncertain. This CDR3 spans 14 amino acids. Germline V gives CDR1 MNHEY, CDR2 SMNVEV (reference sequence). The V gene lost 5 bases and the J gene lost 1 base, with 9 bases spanning the gap.